One sample yielded the 20 T cell receptor beta chains listed below, sequenced in a study of vaccination and CD4 T cells after COVID-19. Their target antigens are unknown. Documented treatment: approximately 9-day PBMC culture with coronavirus spike peptide pools or control peptides (ViraFEST assay). The Oncomine TCR Beta short-read assay was what sequenced the DNA obtained from cultured CD4+ T cells. MiXCR was run by TCRdb on the PCR reads, yielding one entry per CDR3 protein. The profile shows roughly 9,900 distinct CDR3 sequences, less than 60% of them singletons. Sample: CD4+ T cells from blood, cultured in vitro. The receptors derive from a human donor who had recovered from COVID-19.

The rearrangement joins TRBV7-9 to TRBJ1-2, with D uncertain. The CDR3 is 15 amino acids. V lost 0 bases and J 10 bases, leaving 18 bases between the germline ends. The germline CDR1 and CDR2 sequences are SEHNR and FQNEAQ (reference sequence). This CDR3 is CASSLAAGRGGDYTF. In nucleotides, the CDR3 is TGTGCCAGCAGCTTAGCAGCCGGCCGGGGTGGCGACTACACCTTC.

This CDR3 reads CASSSTGGWNSPLHF. Written as DNA, the CDR3 is TGTGCCAGCAGCTCCACAGGGGGCTGGAATTCACCCCTCCACTTT. The V call is TRBV5-4, the J call TRBJ1-6; TRBD1 matches at 9 bases. V lost 3 bases, J lost 7 bases, and 5 bases stayed unmatched. The CDR3 loop spans 15 amino acids. The germline V gene has CDR1 SGHNT and CDR2 YYREEE (reference sequence).

The gene calls are TRBV4-1 and TRBJ2-1; TRBD2 matches 11 bases. CDR1 MGHRA and CDR2 YSYEKL come from the germline V gene. The CDR3 is 17 residues long. J gave up 6 bases and V 0 bases, and 7 bases lay outside the gene matches. The CDR3 sequence: CASSQDPTSGVTNEQFF. CDR3 coding DNA: TGCGCCAGCAGCCAAGACCCGACTAGCGGGGTCACCAATGAGCAGTTCTTC.

This chain uses TRBV4-3 with TRBJ2-1; possibly TRBD2 for D (7 bases). The germline gives CDR1 LGHNA, CDR2 YSLEER. The CDR3 has 15 residues. Trimming left V 1 base short and J 7 bases short, with 14 bases between. CDR3 in DNA: TGCGCCAGCAGCCAAGGGGGGGGCGAAGGGAATGAGCAGTTCTTC. Amino acid sequence: CASSQGGGEGNEQFF.

This clonotype showed up just a few times. The chain recombines TRBV7-9 with TRBJ1-2; possible D gene TRBD1, 5 bases. The CDR3 sequence is 11 residues long. V lost 8 bases to trimming and J lost 7 bases, with 11 bases between them. Per germline, CDR1 SEHNR and CDR2 FQNEAQ (reference sequence). For the CDR3, the DNA is TGTGCCAGCGACTGGGGGTCTGGCTACACCTTC. Translation: CASDWGSGYTF.

The chain carries TRBV30 and TRBJ2-4; D is ambiguous. The CDR3 has 14 residues. The V and J ends lost 1 base and 1 base respectively, with 8 bases between them. Germline V CDR1 and CDR2: GTSNPN, SVGIG (reference sequence). The CDR3 DNA reads TGTGCCTGGAGTGGGAATAGTGCCAAAAACATTCAGTACTTC. Translating gives CAWSGNSAKNIQYF. The variable domain in full, completed from reference TRBV30 and TRBJ2-4, reads SQTIHQWPATLVQPVGSPLSLECTVEGTSNPNLYWYRQAAGRGLQLLFYSVGIGQISSEVPQNLSASRPQDRQFILSSKKLLLSDSGFYLCAWSGNSAKNIQYFGAGTRLSVL.

The gene calls are TRBV4-1 and TRBJ2-7; 7 nucleotides agree with TRBD2. The CDR3 runs to 16 residues. Germline loops: CDR1 MGHRA, CDR2 YSYEKL. V gave up 3 bases and J gave up 0 bases; unmatched junction bases: 8. The DNA for the CDR3 is TGCGCCAGCAGCCACCCGGGACGGACTAGCTCCTACGAGCAGTACTTC. Translating it yields CASSHPGRTSSYEQYF.

This clonotype has a handful of counts. The chain employs TRBV27 and TRBJ2-7; TRBD2 agrees at 7 bases. The CDR3 runs to 15 residues. Trimming took 5 bases from V and 1 from J; bases not matched to a gene: 8. Germline V gene lookup returns CDR1 MNHEY and CDR2 SMNVEV (reference sequence). This CDR3 reads CASSPGGLGSYEQYF. For the CDR3, the DNA is TGTGCCAGCAGTCCCGGGGGGTTAGGATCCTACGAGCAGTACTTC.

J is TRBJ2-3 and V is TRBV10-2, with 11 bases aligning to TRBD2. V lost 5 bases and J lost 8; bases outside the gene matches: 9. Germline V gene data show CDR1 as WSHSY and CDR2 as SAAADI. The CDR3 loop spans 15 amino acids. Here the CDR3 DNA reads TGCGCCAGCAGTCCCACTAGCGGGGGCGGGGGTACGCAGTATTTT. Translated: CASSPTSGGGGTQYF.

V is TRBV19 and J is TRBJ2-2; D possibly corresponds to TRBD1 (6 bases). This CDR3 comprises 14 residues. The V end was cut by 7 bases, the J end by 4 bases, with 13 bases between. The germline V gene has CDR1 LNHDA and CDR2 SQIVND (reference sequence). CDR3 residues: CASMGAGRTGELFF. The CDR3 nucleotides are TGTGCCAGTATGGGGGCGGGTCGCACCGGGGAGCTGTTTTTT.

J is TRBJ1-1 and V is TRBV29-1, with unresolved D. Trimming took 3 bases from V and 0 from J, leaving 8 bases between them. Germline CDR1 and CDR2: SQVTM and ANQGSEA. The CDR3 sequence is 13 residues long. The CDR3 coding sequence is TGCAGCGTTGAGGGCAGAATGAACACTGAAGCTTTCTTT. Residues: CSVEGRMNTEAFF.

In DNA, the CDR3 is TGTGCCAGCAGTTCAACCGGGTCGGCTTTCTATGGCTACACCTTC. Encoded protein: CASSSTGSAFYGYTF. The chain uses TRBV28 and TRBJ1-2; D is ambiguous. The V end lost 4 bases, the J end lost 4 bases, and 16 bases lay between the germline ends. CDR1 MDHEN and CDR2 SYDVKM come from the germline V gene. CDR3 length equals 15 residues.

The chain uses TRBV11-3 and TRBJ1-1; TRBD1 might be the D (6 bases). Germline lookup yields CDR1 SGHNT and CDR2 YENEEA. CDR3 length equals 13 residues. Trimming removed 4 bases from V and 6 bases from J, with 12 bases in between. The CDR3 sequence is CASSSPRGPEAFF. CDR3 coding DNA: TGTGCCAGCAGCTCCCCCCGGGGGCCTGAAGCTTTCTTT.

In this sample, this clonotype turned up a few times. V is TRBV2 and J is TRBJ1-1, with TRBD1 as a possible D gene (6 bases). The V gene's germline CDR1 is SNHLY and CDR2 FYNNEI. CDR3 size: 14 residues. Trimming took off 7 bases at V and 5 bases at J, with 17 bases between the two ends. The chain's CDR3 is CASKMGARGTEAFF. The CDR3 DNA reads TGTGCCAGCAAGATGGGGGCCCGGGGGACTGAAGCTTTCTTT.

This clonotype was counted a few times. This chain links TRBV20-1 with TRBJ1-2, with 10 bases fitting TRBD1. Trimming took 1 base from V and 8 from J; bases not matched to a gene: 7. This CDR3 has 14 amino acids. The germline V gene encodes CDR1 DFQATT and CDR2 SNEGSKA (reference sequence). The CDR3: CSARVTRDRGGYTF. For the CDR3, the DNA is TGCAGTGCTAGAGTCACCCGGGACAGGGGCGGCTACACCTTC.

This clonotype appeared a few times. J is TRBJ2-7 and V is TRBV12-3 or TRBV12-4; D is unclear. The CDR3 is 14 amino acids. Trimming took off 4 bases at V and 7 bases at J, with 17 bases between the two ends. DNA for the CDR3: TGTGCCAGCAGTTCTTCCGGGTTTTTAGGGGAGCAGTACTTC. Protein: CASSSSGFLGEQYF.

This clonotype was picked up a small number of times. This chain connects TRBV20-1 to TRBJ1-2, with a tentative D call TRBD1 (6 bases). Trimming pared 1 base from V and 0 bases from J, leaving 18 bases between. From germline, CDR1 is DFQATT and CDR2 SNEGSKA (reference sequence). The CDR3 sequence is 17 residues long. The CDR3 protein is CSARGPTHRVANYGYTF. The CDR3 DNA sequence: TGCAGTGCTAGAGGTCCTACCCACAGGGTTGCTAACTATGGCTACACCTTC.

The chain joins TRBV2 to TRBJ1-5, with 10 bases matching TRBD1. Looked up from germline, CDR1 is SNHLY and CDR2 is FYNNEI. With V trimmed by 4 bases and J by 0 bases, 9 bases remained unmatched. This CDR3 comprises 18 residues. CDR3 sequence: CASSGLGTGVNSNQPQHF. CDR3 in DNA: TGTGCCAGCAGTGGACTCGGGACAGGGGTCAATAGCAATCAGCCCCAGCATTTT. The full variable domain, with the rest looked up from reference TRBV2 and TRBJ1-5, is EPEVTQTPSHQVTQMGQEVILRCVPISNHLYFYWYRQILGQKVEFLVSFYNNEISEKSEIFDDQFSVERPDGSNFTLKIRSTKLEDSAMYFCASSGLGTGVNSNQPQHFGDGTRLSIL.

The chain recombines TRBV10-3 with TRBJ1-5; 8 bases line up with TRBD1. Losses at the gene ends were 7 bases for V and 3 bases for J; bases not matched to a gene: 8. The CDR3 spans 15 residues. CDR1 ENHRY and CDR2 SYGVKD come from the germline V gene. Written as DNA, the CDR3 is TGTGCCATCAATTCAGGGGGCTTAGACAATCAGCCCCAGCATTTT. Translating it yields CAINSGGLDNQPQHF.

The chain links TRBV4-3 to TRBJ1-1; 7 nucleotides agree with TRBD1. The J segment lost 7 bases and the V segment lost 0 bases, leaving 8 bases of the junction unmatched. In germline, CDR1 is LGHNA, CDR2 YSLEER. The CDR3 length is 15 residues. CDR3 in amino acids: CASSQEGGNIGEAFF. CDR3 in DNA: TGCGCCAGCAGCCAAGAAGGGGGCAATATAGGTGAAGCTTTCTTT.